The clone carrying this T cell receptor (beta chain) occurred many times. Its target is unknown. The entry originates in a study of T cells after yellow fever vaccination. Study results and caveats: Repertoires obtained by FACS sorting could include abundant clonotypes that entered as contaminants from the bulk population. Shared CD4/CD8 clonotypes were a small share, likely from convergent recombination.

TCRdb reprocessed the 5' RACE reads via MiXCR and lists one record per CDR3 protein. The sample consists of hundreds of thousands of distinct CDR3 sequences, around an eighth of them appearing once. The sample was PBMCs, taken on the day of the yellow fever booster vaccination. The TCR originated in a man aged 25 to 45 who received the YFV17D yellow fever vaccine.

As DNA, the CDR3 is TGTGCCAGCAGCAGCGCCGGTCGGGAGCTGTTTTTT. Translated: CASSSAGRELFF. The V and J genes are TRBV7-9 and TRBJ2-2; D gene ambiguous. CDR1 is SEHNR, CDR2 FQNEAQ, per germline (reference sequence). The CDR3 spans 12 residues. V was shortened by 5 bases and J by 9 bases, with 10 bases between the two germline ends. Combining the CDR3 with reference TRBV7-9 and TRBJ2-2 gives the whole variable domain DTGVSQNPRHKITKRGQNVTFRCDPISEHNRLYWYRQTLGQGPEFLTYFQNEAQLEKSRLLSDRFSAERPKGSFSTLEIQRTEQGDSAMYLCASSSAGRELFFGEGSRLTVL.